This T cell receptor (beta chain) appears in the sequencing data of a study of blood T cells in healthy people across ages (dated by TCRdb to the mid-2010s). Describing the broader study: In model experiments, template switching captured roughly one uniquely barcoded TCR beta cDNA molecule for every two T cells. The study measured age-related changes in TCR beta repertoire diversity using deep sequencing normalized with unique cDNA molecular identifiers. Four age groups were formed from the donors: young (average approximately 15 years), middle-aged (more than 35), aged (62) and long-lived (more than 75). Donors of different ages were randomly distributed across sequencing lanes to avoid experimental bias. Using the same blood draw, the study looked at two additional independent replicas of 1 million unique cDNA reads for two donors, one aged 18 to 29 and the other aged 80 or older. Points the paper makes about the study in general: The percentage of naive T cells measured by flow cytometry correlated strongly with observed TCR beta diversity. Compared with the aged group, the long-lived group had more naive CD4+ T cells, fewer expanded clones and increased TCR diversity, a pattern suggesting age selection. Estimates of total diversity from one million sequenced T cells were regarded as lower bounds and underestimates. As age increased, observed TCR beta diversity per million T cells dropped in a roughly linear way, and a significant reduction was already evident by age 40. Donor CMV infection status was unknown, potentially confounding age-related changes in expanded clonotypes. Because profiling used bulk unsorted PBMCs, naive and antigen-experienced compartments could not be compared conclusively.

With regard to this clonotype: This receptor's antigen is unknown. The sample holds no much larger clone one base away, and base qualities are not on file.

Libraries were made using 5' RACE. The second PCR ran for roughly 7 to 11 cycles and used a J-beta primer mix along with a sample-barcoded 5' primer. A template-switch 5' adaptor carrying 12 random nucleotides introduced a unique molecular identifier onto each TCR beta cDNA molecule. At least 2.5 million CDR3-containing paired-end reads were obtained from each sample. All of the RNA was converted into first-strand cDNA using the Mint cDNA synthesis kit, with a TRBC-specific oligonucleotide serving as the primer. All cDNA was treated with uracil-DNA glycosylase and then went through a first 18-cycle PCR with the universal primers M1SS and BC2_uni_R. The authors' pipeline ran thus. For normalization, 1 million high-quality reads, each with a distinct molecular identifier, were randomly selected from each sample. Instead of being binned into consensus sequences, reads with shared molecular identifiers were discarded. MiTCR, set to a Q25 quality threshold and the strictest error-elimination algorithm, was used for CDR3 identification, clonotype clustering and error correction. A nonparametric unseen species model using Euler transformation provided a lower-bound estimate of total TCR beta diversity. The raw public data were reprocessed by TCRdb itself: fastp quality trimming at Q25, MiXCR clonotype calling, in-frame beta chains only. Rows are combined by CDR3 protein, so each entry shows the most common genes and DNA. Clone size and V and J calls follow TCRdb, not the original study. Within this sample are approximately 2,000,000 distinct CDR3 sequences, with about 39% of them counted one time only. The ten top clones hold around 23% of the sample.

Relative to germline, V is 4 bases shorter and J is 6 bases shorter, with 13 bases between their ends. The germline V gene encodes CDR1 MNHEY and CDR2 SVGEGT. The CDR3 numbers 13 residues from cysteine through phenylalanine. Left in the record is the CDR3 DNA by itself, 39 bases read in frame from the first base. Systemically healthy Caucasian individuals from Russia, approximately 39 in total and aged about 6 to 100 years, were included as donors. Each donor gave about 9.8 milliliters of peripheral blood, drawn into EDTA-treated Vacutainer tubes. Ficoll-Paque density-gradient centrifugation was used to isolate PBMCs, with at least 6.5 million per sample. Total RNA was extracted from PBMCs with Trizol reagent, with at least 6 micrograms obtained per sample. Naive CD45RAhigh/CD27high T cell percentages were measured by flow cytometry on a PBMC aliquot from every donor.

The sequenced sample consisted of blood. The sequence is built from TRBV6-2 or TRBV6-3 and TRBJ2-7; the D gene is possibly TRBD1, with 5 bases matching. This TCR came from a human donor in good health. In nucleotide form, the sequence is TGTGCCAGCAGTTGGGGCGTGGGCCTCGAGCAGTACTTC. Translated, this gives CASSWGVGLEQYF.